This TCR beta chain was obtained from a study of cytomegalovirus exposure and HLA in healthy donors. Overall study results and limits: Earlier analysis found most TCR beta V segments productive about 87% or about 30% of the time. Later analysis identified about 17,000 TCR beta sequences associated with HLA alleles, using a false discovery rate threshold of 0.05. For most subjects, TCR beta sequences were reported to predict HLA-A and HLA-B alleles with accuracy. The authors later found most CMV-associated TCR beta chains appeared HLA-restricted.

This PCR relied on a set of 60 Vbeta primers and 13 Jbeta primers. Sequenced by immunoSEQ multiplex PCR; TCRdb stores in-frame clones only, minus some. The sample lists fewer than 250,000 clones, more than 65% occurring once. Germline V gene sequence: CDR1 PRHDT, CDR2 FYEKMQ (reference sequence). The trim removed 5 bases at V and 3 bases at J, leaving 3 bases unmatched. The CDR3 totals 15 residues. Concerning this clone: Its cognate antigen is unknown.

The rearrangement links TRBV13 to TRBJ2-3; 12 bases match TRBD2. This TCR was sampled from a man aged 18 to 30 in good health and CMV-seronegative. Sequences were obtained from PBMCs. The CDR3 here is CASSPGLAGTDTQYF. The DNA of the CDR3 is TGTGCCAGCAGCCCTGGACTAGCGGGGACAGATACGCAGTATTTT.